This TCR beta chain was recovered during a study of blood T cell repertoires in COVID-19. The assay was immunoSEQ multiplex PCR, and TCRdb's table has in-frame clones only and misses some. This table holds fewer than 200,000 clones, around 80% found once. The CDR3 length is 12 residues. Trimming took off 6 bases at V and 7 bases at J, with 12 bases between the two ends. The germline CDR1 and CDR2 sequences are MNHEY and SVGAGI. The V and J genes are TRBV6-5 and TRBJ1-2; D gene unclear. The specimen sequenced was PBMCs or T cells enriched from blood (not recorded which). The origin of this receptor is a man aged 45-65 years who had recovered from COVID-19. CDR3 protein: CASRPTSGGYTF. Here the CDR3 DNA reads TGTGCCAGCAGGCCCACTTCAGGTGGCTACACCTTC.